The 17 T cell receptor beta chains reported below all come from one sample, sequenced in a study of T cell repertoires in cytomegalovirus infection. TCRdb reanalysed the reads using MiXCR and keeps one entry per CDR3 protein. In the table there are hundreds of thousands of distinct CDR3 sequences, 42% of which are singletons. These TCRs' antigens remain unknown. The material sequenced was cultured PBMCs, taken from culture after CMV antigen stimulation. These TCRs come from a human donor in good health (CMV status not recorded). Some clones in this sample may be carry-over from other donors' samples.

CDR3 protein: CASQGFRSDTQYF. The CDR3 DNA sequence: TGTGCCAGCCAGGGGTTTCGCTCAGATACGCAGTATTTT. This chain connects TRBV7-9 to TRBJ2-3; tentatively, D is TRBD1 (6 bases). This CDR3 region has 13 residues. Between the trimmed V and J ends, which lost 8 bases and 4 bases, there was a span of 13 bases. Germline CDR1 is SEHNR and CDR2 is FQNEAQ (reference sequence).

This clonotype showed up just a few times. CDR3 DNA sequence: TGTGCCAGTAGTGCCGTGGGCCATAGCAGCTACAATGAGCAGTTCTTC. Its protein is CASSAVGHSSYNEQFF. V gene TRBV19 combines with J gene TRBJ2-1; no firm D call. There are 16 residues in the CDR3. Germline V gene data show CDR1 as LNHDA and CDR2 as SQIVND (reference sequence). V shed 5 bases and J shed 3 bases, with 17 bases lying between them. Filled out from reference TRBV19 and TRBJ2-1, the complete variable domain reads DGGITQSPKYLFRKEGQNVTLSCEQNLNHDAMYWYRQDPGQGLRLIYYSQIVNDFQKGDIAEGYSVSREKKESFPLTVTSAQKNPTAFYLCASSAVGHSSYNEQFFGPGTRLTVL.

This CDR3 is CASSPTSGGSDTQYF. CDR3 sequence (DNA): TGTGCCAGCAGTCCGACTAGCGGGGGTTCAGATACGCAGTATTTT. The rearrangement uses TRBV28 and TRBJ2-3; 12 positions match TRBD2. With V trimmed by 5 bases and J by 4 bases, 4 bases remained unmatched. Germline values: CDR1 MDHEN, CDR2 SYDVKM. CDR3 size: 15 residues.

In this sample, this clonotype turned up a few times. J is TRBJ2-1 and V is TRBV6-2 or TRBV6-3; D remains unclear. The germline CDR1 and CDR2 sequences are MNHEY and SVGEGT. This CDR3 has 16 residues. Trimming cost V 2 bases and J 5 bases, with 16 bases left between them. The CDR3: CASSYTRNIGNNEQFF. The CDR3 DNA sequence: TGTGCCAGCAGTTACACTCGGAACATAGGTAACAATGAGCAGTTCTTC.

About this clonotype: The junction and the germline gene differ at one end; a read error may be behind it. The chain's CDR3 is CSARVGFGNSPLHF. The DNA for the CDR3 is TGCAGTGCCAGAGTGGGCTTCGGCAATTCACCCCTCCACTTT. The chain carries TRBV20-1 and TRBJ1-6; unclear D gene. The germline V gene has CDR1 DFQATT and CDR2 SNEGSKA (reference sequence). This CDR3 is 14 amino acids long.

Only a few counts were recorded for this clonotype. V is TRBV29-1 and J is TRBJ2-1, with D unclear. Trimming pared 4 bases from V and 1 base from J, leaving 14 bases between. The CDR3 runs 15 residues. CDR1 is SQVTM and CDR2 is ANQGSEA in the germline V gene. The CDR3: CSVVMSQISYNEQFF. The CDR3 bases are TGCAGCGTTGTGATGTCACAGATTTCCTACAATGAGCAGTTCTTC.

The chain recombines TRBV20-1 with TRBJ1-5, with D perhaps TRBD1 (5 bases). Germline loops: CDR1 DFQATT, CDR2 SNEGSKA (reference sequence). V dropped 5 bases and J dropped 5 bases, with 25 bases sitting between them. CDR3 length equals 17 residues. The CDR3 sequence is CSAHPGGARTSDQPQHF. CDR3 coding DNA: TGCAGTGCTCACCCCGGAGGGGCGAGAACATCGGATCAGCCCCAGCATTTT.

This clonotype was seen a few times. This chain links TRBV20-1 with TRBJ2-4; tentatively, D is TRBD2 (5 bases). This CDR3 has 11 amino acids. Trimming took off 6 bases at V and 3 bases at J, with 6 bases between the two ends. Germline V gives CDR1 DFQATT, CDR2 SNEGSKA (reference sequence). The CDR3 protein is CSAGDKNIQYF. The CDR3 DNA follows: TGCAGTGCGGGAGACAAAAACATTCAGTACTTC.

The chain combines TRBV12-3 or TRBV12-4 with TRBJ2-7; TRBD1 matches 11 bases. V shed 5 bases, J shed 3 bases, and the junction held 6 bases outside the gene matches. This CDR3 comprises 15 residues. The DNA for the CDR3 is TGTGCCAGCAGTGACCGGGACAGGGGGGACTACGAGCAGTACTTC. Its translation is CASSDRDRGDYEQYF.

This clonotype was seen more than once but under ten times. This chain joins TRBV12-3 or TRBV12-4 and TRBJ2-1; maybe TRBD1 (6 bases). V lost 3 bases and J 5 bases, leaving 11 bases between the germline ends. CDR3 length equals 14 residues. CDR3 sequence (DNA): TGTGCCAGCAGTTTCGGGACATGGAACAATGAGCAGTTCTTC. Residues: CASSFGTWNNEQFF.

The V gene is TRBV4-3, the J gene TRBJ2-1; 11 nucleotides match TRBD2. With V trimmed by 3 bases and J by 7 bases, 8 bases remained unmatched. The CDR3 totals 16 residues. Germline V gives CDR1 LGHNA, CDR2 YSLEER. CDR3 in DNA: TGCGCCAGCAGCCACCACTGGACTAGCGGGCGGAATGAGCAGTTCTTC. Amino acids: CASSHHWTSGRNEQFF.

CDR3 sequence (DNA): TGTGCCAGCAGCTTGGGGCACAGGGGGCTGGCAACTAATGAAAAACTGTTTTTT. Translating it yields CASSLGHRGLATNEKLFF. The chain combines TRBV5-6 with TRBJ1-4, with 9 bases fitting TRBD1. This CDR3 region has 18 residues. Germline V lookup: CDR1 SGHDT, CDR2 YYEEEE. The V segment lost 0 bases and the J segment 0 bases; nucleotides outside the gene matches: 6.

The rearrangement uses TRBV7-2 and TRBJ2-3, with D uncertain. Germline V lookup: CDR1 SGHTA, CDR2 FQGNSA. With 1 base removed from V and 4 bases from J, the gap between germline ends came to 12 bases. This CDR3 comprises 15 residues. CDR3 DNA sequence: TGTGCCAGCAGCTTAGGGGGAACTGGCCCAGATACGCAGTATTTT. Its translation is CASSLGGTGPDTQYF.

The chain carries TRBV7-2 and TRBJ2-5; D call uncertain. The CDR3 runs 15 residues. From germline, CDR1 is SGHTA and CDR2 FQGNSA. V dropped 5 bases and J dropped 4 bases, with 17 bases sitting between them. The CDR3 DNA follows: TGTGCCAGCAGCCCGACCTCTCACCCCGGAGAGACCCAGTACTTC. Translating it yields CASSPTSHPGETQYF.

This clonotype has just a few counts. The DNA of the CDR3 is TGTGCCAGCAGCTTAGCGAAGAGGGAGGATAATGGCTACACCTTC. It yields the protein CASSLAKREDNGYTF. The chain links TRBV7-9 to TRBJ1-2, with D hard to call. The V and J ends lost 0 bases and 6 bases respectively, with 14 bases between them. This CDR3 region has 15 residues. From germline, CDR1 is SEHNR and CDR2 FQNEAQ (reference sequence). The full variable domain, with the rest looked up from reference TRBV7-9 and TRBJ1-2, is DTGVSQNPRHKITKRGQNVTFRCDPISEHNRLYWYRQTLGQGPEFLTYFQNEAQLEKSRLLSDRFSAERPKGSFSTLEIQRTEQGDSAMYLCASSLAKREDNGYTFGSGTRLTVV.

This CDR3 is CAISDKPGDGYTF. The DNA for the CDR3 is TGTGCCATCAGTGACAAACCGGGTGATGGCTACACCTTC. This rearrangement joins TRBV10-3 to TRBJ1-2; D unresolved. The CDR3 length is 13 residues. Germline lookup yields CDR1 ENHRY and CDR2 SYGVKD. V was cut by 3 bases and J by 6 bases, with 11 bases left in between.

The CDR3 loop reads CASTGGADQPQHF. Here the CDR3 DNA reads TGTGCCAGCACAGGGGGCGCGGATCAGCCCCAGCATTTT. The chain has TRBV19 and TRBJ1-5; TRBD1 matches 9 bases. The V segment lost 9 bases and the J segment 5 bases; nucleotides outside the gene matches: 5. CDR3 length: 13 residues. Germline CDR1 and CDR2: LNHDA and SQIVND (reference sequence).